These T cell receptor beta chains were read from a single sample in a study of blood T cell repertoires in COVID-19. Using immunoSEQ multiplex PCR, the repertoire was profiled, and TCRdb retains in-frame clones only, with some absent. Among over 250,000 clones listed, about 86% were seen once. Sequenced input: PBMCs or T cells enriched from blood (not recorded which). The receptors were sampled from a young man with acute COVID-19. Both conserved end residues are part of each CDR3. A D gene is named only where the DNA matches it firmly. Clone size is given for some rows only: seen once, a few or many times, or a class if the clone is expanded.

j_call clone_size d_call v_call cdr3_aa cdr3_nt
TRBJ1-5 NA TRBD1 TRBV25-1 CASRTGDNQPQHF TGTGCCAGCCGGACAGGGGATAATCAGCCCCAGCATTTT
TRBJ2-1 NA NA TRBV10-1 CASRGGTYNEQFF TGCGCCAGCAGGGGGGGAACCTACAATGAGCAGTTCTTC
TRBJ2-6 NA NA TRBV6-4 CASSRQGSGSGANVLTF TGTGCCAGCAGCCGTCAGGGGTCAGGCTCTGGGGCCAACGTCCTGACTTTC
TRBJ2-1 NA TRBD2 TRBV3-1/TRBV3-2 CASSRASRTSYNEQFF TGTGCCAGCAGCCGAGCCAGTAGGACTAGCTACAATGAGCAGTTCTTC
TRBJ2-3 NA TRBD2 TRBV14 CASSRLAGASDTQYF TGTGCCAGCAGCCGACTAGCGGGAGCGTCAGATACGCAGTATTTT
TRBJ1-1 NA NA TRBV13 CASSFWKESEAFF TGTGCCAGCAGCTTTTGGAAGGAGAGTGAAGCTTTCTTT
TRBJ2-1 NA NA TRBV23-1 CASSQKNRKDYNEQFF TGCGCCAGCAGTCAAAAAAACAGAAAAGACTACAATGAGCAGTTCTTC
TRBJ1-1 NA NA TRBV6-5 CASSYSTTASEAFF TGTGCCAGCAGTTACTCGACGACAGCGAGTGAAGCTTTCTTT
TRBJ1-1 NA NA TRBV3-1/TRBV3-2 CASSPAGGRTEAFF TGTGCCAGCAGCCCGGCGGGAGGTCGCACTGAAGCTTTCTTT
TRBJ1-1 NA NA TRBV6-5 CATGREYTEAFF TGTGCCACGGGTCGGGAGTACACTGAAGCTTTCTTT
TRBJ2-5 NA TRBD2 TRBV18 CASSPVLAGGSVKTQYF TGTGCCAGCTCACCAGTCCTAGCGGGAGGGTCTGTGAAGACCCAGTACTTC
TRBJ2-2 few TRBD1 TRBV28 CASSFLYRRGTGANKVDTGELFF TGTGCCAGCAGTTTTTTGTATAGGCGTGGGACAGGGGCCAACAAGGTCGACACCGGGGAGCTGTTTTTT
TRBJ2-1 NA TRBD2 TRBV7-6 CASSLASAGGLNEQFF TGTGCCAGCAGCTTAGCATCGGCGGGGGGGCTAAATGAGCAGTTCTTC
TRBJ2-5 NA TRBD2 TRBV10-3 CASTSGNQETQYF TGTGCCAGCACTAGCGGGAACCAAGAGACCCAGTACTTC
TRBJ1-4 NA NA TRBV19 CATRRLTNEKLFF TGTGCCACTCGGCGACTGACTAATGAAAAACTGTTTTTT
TRBJ1-6 NA TRBD1 TRBV7-9 CASSAGGAHSPLHF TGTGCCAGCAGCGCAGGGGGCGCACATTCACCCCTCCACTTT
TRBJ2-2 NA NA TRBV5-6 CASSPRGNTNTGELFF TGTGCCAGCAGCCCAAGGGGTAACACAAACACCGGGGAGCTGTTTTTT
TRBJ1-1 NA NA TRBV29-1 CSVEHPRDGGAEAFF TGCAGCGTTGAACACCCGAGGGATGGAGGGGCTGAAGCTTTCTTT
TRBJ1-1 NA NA TRBV2 CASSEDAGRRNTEAFF TGTGCCAGCAGTGAAGACGCAGGGAGGAGGAACACTGAAGCTTTCTTT
TRBJ2-1 few TRBD1 TRBV6-5 CASRQGVHEQFF TGTGCCAGCAGGCAGGGGGTCCATGAGCAGTTCTTC
TRBJ2-3 few NA TRBV21-1 CASSPPRSTDTQYF TGTGCCAGCAGCCCTCCCCGTAGCACAGATACGCAGTATTTT
TRBJ2-3 NA TRBD2 TRBV4-2 CASSQDLIKRGEKGDTQYF TGTGCCAGCAGCCAAGATCTGATAAAGCGGGGAGAGAAAGGAGATACGCAGTATTTT
TRBJ2-1 NA NA TRBV7-3 CASSLNSVNEQFF TGTGCCAGCAGCCTCAATAGCGTCAATGAGCAGTTCTTC
TRBJ2-6 NA NA TRBV27 CASRKTYNNSGANVLTF TGTGCCAGCAGAAAGACTTATAACAACTCTGGGGCCAACGTCCTGACTTTC
TRBJ1-6 NA TRBD1 TRBV25-1 CASSYRGLNSPLHF TGTGCCAGCAGCTACAGGGGGCTGAATTCACCCCTCCACTTT
TRBJ2-6 NA TRBD2 TRBV4-3 CASSQVAGERLSGANVLTF TGCGCCAGCAGCCAAGTAGCGGGCGAGCGGCTCTCTGGGGCCAACGTCCTGACTTTC
TRBJ2-3 NA NA TRBV5-4 CASSPFQAESTDTQYF TGTGCCAGCAGCCCCTTCCAGGCCGAGAGCACAGATACGCAGTATTTT
TRBJ1-5 NA NA TRBV6-5 CASRSQPTGNQPQHF TGTGCCAGCAGATCACAGCCCACAGGGAATCAGCCCCAGCATTTT
TRBJ1-2 NA TRBD1 TRBV6-5 CASRLTGYGYTF TGTGCCAGCAGGTTGACAGGGTATGGCTACACCTTC